These 21 T cell receptor beta chains share one sample of origin, sequenced in a study of cytomegalovirus exposure and HLA in healthy donors. Only in-frame clones appear in the TCRdb table, and some are missing; sequencing was by immunoSEQ multiplex PCR. The table has roughly 300,000 clones, roughly 90% seen once. The specimen was PBMCs. Receptors were obtained from a woman under 30 in good health and CMV-seronegative.

This clone was counted only a few times. The chain links TRBV6-6 to TRBJ2-5; 7 bases align to TRBD1. The CDR3 runs to 15 residues. Looked up from germline, CDR1 is MNHNY and CDR2 is SVGAGI (reference sequence). V lost 5 bases to trimming and J lost 2 bases; unmatched junction nucleotides: 8. The CDR3 coding sequence is TGTGCCAGCAGTGGACCGACAGGGATACAAGAGACCCAGTACTTC. Its translation: CASSGPTGIQETQYF.

The rearrangement uses TRBV9 and TRBJ1-4; 7 bases match TRBD1. Germline loops: CDR1 SGDLS, CDR2 YYNGEE. With V trimmed by 4 bases and J by 1 base, 4 bases remained unmatched. CDR3 size: 15 residues. CDR3 bases: TGTGCCAGCAGCTCGGGACAGAGAACTAATGAAAAACTGTTTTTT. Translation gives CASSSGQRTNEKLFF.

This chain joins TRBV7-6 and TRBJ2-3; 7 nucleotides match TRBD2. Germline-derived CDR1 and CDR2 are SGHVS and FNYEAQ. This CDR3 spans 17 amino acids. V trimming: 0 bases; J trimming: 2 bases; junction bases outside the gene matches: 8. CDR3 bases: TGTGCCAGCAGCTTAGCTTCCGGTAGCGGGTACACAGATACGCAGTATTTT. This codes for CASSLASGSGYTDTQYF.

The rearrangement links TRBV7-6 to TRBJ2-7; maybe TRBD2 (6 bases). The length of the CDR3 is 16 residues. CDR1 and CDR2 from the germline V gene are SGHVS and FNYEAQ. V lost 3 bases to trimming and J lost 1 base, with 16 bases between them. The CDR3 protein is CASSFGSGESSYEQYF. CDR3 sequence (DNA): TGTGCCAGCAGCTTCGGGTCGGGGGAGAGTTCCTACGAGCAGTACTTC.

The chain joins TRBV25-1 to TRBJ2-2; TRBD2 aligns across 10 bases. The junction had 14 bases not matched to a gene; V was cut back by 3 bases and J by 7 bases. There are 18 residues in the CDR3. The germline gives CDR1 MGHDK, CDR2 SYGVNS. The CDR3 sequence: CASSERFSGRSPGGELFF. CDR3 DNA: TGTGCCAGCAGTGAGAGATTTAGCGGGAGGTCCCCAGGCGGGGAGCTGTTTTTT.

This clone was seen only a few times. The chain recombines TRBV7-9 with TRBJ1-5; maybe TRBD1 (5 bases). The CDR3 length is 16 residues. Germline V gene lookup returns CDR1 SEHNR and CDR2 FQNEAQ (reference sequence). V lost 1 base, J lost 2 bases, and 12 bases lay in between. The CDR3 sequence is CASSLERGGGNQPQHF. The CDR3 DNA reads as TGTGCCAGCAGCTTAGAGCGCGGAGGGGGCAATCAGCCCCAGCATTTT.

This chain uses TRBV7-6 with TRBJ2-7, with a weak D call TRBD1 (6 bases). This CDR3 comprises 13 residues. V shed 3 bases and J shed 3 bases, with 9 bases lying between them. Germline V gives CDR1 SGHVS, CDR2 FNYEAQ. The CDR3 region is CASSFSDSYEQYF. CDR3 nucleotides: TGTGCCAGCAGCTTCTCGGACAGCTACGAGCAGTACTTC. The entire variable domain, with the rest obtained from reference TRBV7-6 and TRBJ2-7, is as follows: GAGVSQSPRYKVTKRGQDVALRCDPISGHVSLYWYRQALGQGPEFLTYFNYEAQQDKSGLPNDRFSAERPEGSISTLTIQRTEQRDSAMYRCASSFSDSYEQYFGPGTRLTVT.

The chain recombines TRBV28 with TRBJ1-4; 9 bases line up with TRBD1. CDR1 is MDHEN and CDR2 is SYDVKM in the germline V gene. Trimming took 5 bases from V and 8 from J; bases not matched to a gene: 18. The CDR3 covers 18 residues. The CDR3 coding sequence is TGTGCCAGCAGTCGCCACTGGACAGGGGCTTTATCTCGGGAAAAACTGTTTTTT. It is translated as CASSRHWTGALSREKLFF.

The chain couples TRBV30 to TRBJ1-4; 7 bases map to TRBD1. The CDR3 covers 14 residues. V lost 3 bases to trimming and J lost 8 bases; unmatched junction nucleotides: 9. Germline CDR1 GTSNPN, CDR2 SVGIG (reference sequence). The CDR3 loop reads CAWRDTGEAEKLFF. The CDR3 DNA reads as TGTGCCTGGAGGGACACAGGGGAGGCCGAAAAACTGTTTTTT.

This rearrangement joins TRBV4-1 to TRBJ2-2, with TRBD1 matching 9 bases. The CDR3 loop spans 17 amino acids. Trimming at V came to 5 bases and at J to 0 bases, leaving 7 bases not matched to a gene. In germline, CDR1 is MGHRA, CDR2 YSYEKL. The CDR3 loop reads CASSSPGTGTNTGELFF. In DNA, the CDR3 is TGCGCCAGCAGCTCTCCCGGGACAGGGACGAACACCGGGGAGCTGTTTTTT.

This clone was counted between two and nine times. The chain couples TRBV11-3 to TRBJ2-7; possible D gene TRBD2, 5 bases. The CDR3 consists of 13 residues. Per germline, CDR1 SGHNT and CDR2 YENEEA. V lost 5 bases, J lost 6 bases, and 14 bases lay in between. The CDR3 sequence: CASSPGIVGEQYF. The CDR3 bases are TGTGCCAGCAGCCCGGGGATCGTGGGCGAGCAGTACTTC.

The chain combines TRBV9 with TRBJ2-3; D unresolved. Germline V gene lookup returns CDR1 SGDLS and CDR2 YYNGEE. This CDR3 has 14 residues. V dropped 0 bases and J dropped 6 bases, with 11 bases sitting between them. CDR3 sequence (DNA): TGTGCCAGCAGCGTAGCCCCCACCCAGGATACGCAGTATTTT. Protein product: CASSVAPTQDTQYF.

This clone appeared a few times. The CDR3 sequence is CASSPTGTGALHF. CDR3 DNA: TGTGCCAGCTCACCAACAGGGACAGGGGCCCTCCACTTT. The rearrangement links TRBV18 to TRBJ1-6; 10 bases agree with TRBD1. The CDR3 has 13 residues. The germline gives CDR1 KGHSH, CDR2 LQKENI. Trimming at V came to 2 bases and at J to 14 bases, leaving 3 bases not matched to a gene.

V is TRBV4-1 and J is TRBJ1-2; 12 nucleotides agree with TRBD1. The germline V gene has CDR1 MGHRA and CDR2 YSYEKL. V was clipped by 1 base and J by 3 bases; unmatched bases: 9. CDR3 length: 18 amino acids. Written as DNA, the CDR3 is TGCGCCAGCAGCCAAGTCCCGGGACAGGGGGCGTTCTACTATGGCTACACCTTC. It yields the protein CASSQVPGQGAFYYGYTF.

The chain joins TRBV5-4 to TRBJ2-2; 12 bases match TRBD2. V shed 6 bases and J 5 bases; nucleotides not matched to a gene: 2. CDR1 and CDR2 from the germline V gene are SGHNT and YYREEE (reference sequence). This CDR3 has 14 amino acids. The DNA for the CDR3 is TGTGCCAGCAACCTAGCGGGGGGGACCGGGGAGCTGTTTTTT. This sequence encodes CASNLAGGTGELFF. The variable domain in full, completed from reference TRBV5-4 and TRBJ2-2, reads ETGVTQSPTHLIKTRGQQVTLRCSSQSGHNTVSWYQQALGQGPQFIFQYYREEENGRGNFPPRFSGLQFPNYSSELNVNALELDDSALYLCASNLAGGTGELFFGEGSRLTVL.

This clone has a single count. V gene TRBV10-3 combines with J gene TRBJ2-1; tentative D call: TRBD2 (5 bases). The CDR3 sequence is 14 residues long. Germline V gene data show CDR1 as ENHRY and CDR2 as SYGVKD. Trimming removed 2 bases from V and 7 bases from J, with 12 bases in between. CDR3 residues: CAISEGSLSNEQFF. CDR3 sequence (DNA): TGTGCCATCAGTGAGGGGAGCTTAAGTAATGAGCAGTTCTTC.

At least ten counts were recorded for this clone. This sequence joins TRBV27 and TRBJ1-1; D is undetermined. Germline CDR1 reads MNHEY; CDR2 reads SMNVEV (reference sequence). The V gene lost 3 bases and the J gene lost 10 bases, with 15 bases spanning the gap. This CDR3 is built from 13 residues. The CDR3: CASSFPGIRGAFF. As DNA, the CDR3 is TGTGCCAGCAGTTTCCCCGGGATCCGAGGAGCTTTCTTT.

The chain employs TRBV4-3 and TRBJ2-7, with 9 bases matching TRBD1. CDR1 is LGHNA and CDR2 is YSLEER in the germline V gene. This CDR3 has 18 residues. Unmatched junction bases numbered 12, after V lost 0 bases and J lost 3 bases. DNA for the CDR3: TGCGCCAGCAGCCAAGAAATAGTAAGGACAGGGGTCTTCTACGAGCAGTACTTC. Protein: CASSQEIVRTGVFYEQYF.

The chain combines TRBV9 with TRBJ2-2; 10 bases fit TRBD2. This CDR3 comprises 15 residues. CDR1 is SGDLS and CDR2 is YYNGEE in the germline V gene. Trimming removed 2 bases from V and 6 bases from J; junction bases left unmatched: 4. CDR3 loop: CASSVELAGPGELFF. As DNA, the CDR3 is TGTGCCAGCAGCGTTGAACTAGCGGGACCCGGGGAGCTGTTTTTT.

This clone was counted once. The V gene is TRBV9, the J gene TRBJ1-4; 7 nucleotides line up with TRBD1. CDR1 SGDLS and CDR2 YYNGEE come from the germline V gene. This CDR3 comprises 15 residues. The ends lost 4 bases at V and 7 bases at J; junction bases unmatched: 10. CDR3 amino acids: CASSTSTGRSEKLFF. Here the CDR3 DNA reads TGTGCCAGCAGCACCTCGACAGGGCGAAGTGAAAAACTGTTTTTT.

The genes are TRBV27 and TRBJ2-3; D is perhaps TRBD2 (6 bases). Germline values: CDR1 MNHEY, CDR2 SMNVEV (reference sequence). Trimming shortened V by 3 bases and J by 6 bases, and 19 bases separated the two germline ends. The CDR3 has 16 amino acids. CDR3 nucleotide sequence: TGTGCCAGCAGTTTTTTCCCCTTTAGCGGAGTGGATACGCAGTATTTT. Amino acids: CASSFFPFSGVDTQYF.